This is a list of T cell receptor beta chains from one sample in a study of T cells in Graves' hyperthyroidism and ophthalmopathy. MiXCR was run by TCRdb on the multiplex PCR reads, yielding one entry per CDR3 protein. In the table there are fewer than 650,000 distinct CDR3 sequences, approximately 48% of which are singletons. What was sequenced was peripheral blood or thyroid tissue (not recorded which). All receptors come from an adult woman with Graves' disease, either hyperthyroidism or ophthalmopathy (not recorded which). Each CDR3 is given with its conserved first and last residue. The order of the fields is clone size, V gene, D gene, J gene, CDR3 DNA, CDR3 protein. D genes are given only for firm matches. Clone size is not always given. Where it is, it says once, few, many or a class for expanded clones.

clone_size: .; v_call: TRBV5-5; d_call: .; j_call: TRBJ1-6; cdr3_nt: TGTGCCAGCAGCGGCACCTCTGGACCCCTCCACTTT; cdr3_aa: CASSGTSGPLHF
clone_size: many; v_call: TRBV7-7; d_call: .; j_call: TRBJ2-5; cdr3_nt: TGTGCTAGCAGCTTTCCCTGGTCCCAAGAGACCCAGTACTTC; cdr3_aa: CASSFPWSQETQYF
clone_size: few; v_call: TRBV7-9; d_call: .; j_call: TRBJ1-1; cdr3_nt: TGTGCCAGCAGCTTCGGAAATGGAGCTTTCTTT; cdr3_aa: CASSFGNGAFF
clone_size: .; v_call: TRBV7-9; d_call: TRBD1; j_call: TRBJ1-5; cdr3_nt: TGTGCCAGCAGCTTAGGTGGAGGACAGGTAAATCAGCCCCAGCATTTT; cdr3_aa: CASSLGGGQVNQPQHF
clone_size: .; v_call: TRBV7-2; d_call: .; j_call: TRBJ1-5; cdr3_nt: TGTGCCAGCAGCCAGGCGCGGGGGAAGCCCCAGCATTTT; cdr3_aa: CASSQARGKPQHF
clone_size: once; v_call: TRBV3-1; d_call: TRBD1; j_call: TRBJ1-4; cdr3_nt: TGTGCCAGCACCGGGACAGGGGCCGAAAAACTGTTTTTT; cdr3_aa: CASTGTGAEKLFF
clone_size: .; v_call: TRBV2; d_call: .; j_call: TRBJ1-2; cdr3_nt: .; cdr3_aa: CASSEGQSTGELFFGYTF
clone_size: once; v_call: TRBV12-3/TRBV12-4; d_call: TRBD1; j_call: TRBJ1-6; cdr3_nt: TGTGCCAGCAGCCTAGGACAGGAGCATTCACCCCTCCACTTT; cdr3_aa: CASSLGQEHSPLHF
clone_size: .; v_call: TRBV12-3/TRBV12-4; d_call: TRBD2; j_call: TRBJ2-7; cdr3_nt: TGTGCCAGCAGTCTGGGGGCTAGCGGGAGGTACGAGCAGTACTTC; cdr3_aa: CASSLGASGRYEQYF
clone_size: many; v_call: TRBV19; d_call: TRBD2; j_call: TRBJ2-7; cdr3_nt: TGTGCCAGTAGTATTGGGCTAGCGGGAGCATACGAGCAGTACTTC; cdr3_aa: CASSIGLAGAYEQYF
clone_size: .; v_call: TRBV6-1; d_call: TRBD1; j_call: TRBJ2-7; cdr3_nt: TGTGCCAGCAGTCCCTATTCGACAGGGGCCTCCTACGAGCAGTACTTC; cdr3_aa: CASSPYSTGASYEQYF
clone_size: .; v_call: TRBV20-1; d_call: .; j_call: TRBJ1-1; cdr3_nt: TGCAGTGCTAGAATCTATTGGAACACTGAAGCTTTCTTT; cdr3_aa: CSARIYWNTEAFF
clone_size: .; v_call: TRBV7-3; d_call: .; j_call: TRBJ1-2; cdr3_nt: TGCGCCAGCAGCCAAGAAAAGAGTGGGGGGACCAGTAAGGACTATGGCTACACCTTC; cdr3_aa: CASSQEKSGGTSKDYGYTF
clone_size: .; v_call: TRBV29-1; d_call: .; j_call: TRBJ1-1; cdr3_nt: TGCAGCGTTCCACCTGCTCCGACAGAAATGAACACTGAAGCTTTCTTT; cdr3_aa: CSVPPAPTEMNTEAFF
clone_size: few; v_call: TRBV10-3; d_call: TRBD1; j_call: TRBJ2-7; cdr3_nt: TGTGCCATCAGAGGGGACAGTCGAACCTACGAGCAGTACTTC; cdr3_aa: CAIRGDSRTYEQYF
clone_size: many; v_call: TRBV20-1; d_call: .; j_call: TRBJ1-5; cdr3_nt: TGCAGTGCGACTACAGGGTTTTATCAGCCCCAGCATTTT; cdr3_aa: CSATTGFYQPQHF
clone_size: few; v_call: TRBV5-6; d_call: .; j_call: TRBJ1-5; cdr3_nt: TGTGCCAGCACCCTAGGGGGTTATAGCAATCAGCCCCAGCATTTT; cdr3_aa: CASTLGGYSNQPQHF
clone_size: many; v_call: TRBV11-2; d_call: TRBD2; j_call: TRBJ2-6; cdr3_nt: TGTGCCAGCAGCTTAGCGACTAGCCGCGTCTCTGGGGCCAACGTCCTGACTTTC; cdr3_aa: CASSLATSRVSGANVLTF
clone_size: .; v_call: TRBV7-9; d_call: TRBD1; j_call: TRBJ2-7; cdr3_nt: TGCGCCAGCAGCCGCAGAACAGGGGGGGAGCAGTACTTC; cdr3_aa: CASSRRTGGEQYF
clone_size: many; v_call: TRBV3-1; d_call: .; j_call: TRBJ1-2; cdr3_nt: TGTGCCAGCAGCCTCCGGGCCCTGGGGAGCTACACCTTC; cdr3_aa: CASSLRALGSYTF
clone_size: .; v_call: TRBV10-3; d_call: .; j_call: TRBJ2-7; cdr3_nt: TGTGCCATCAGTGAGAGCGCGATGGAGCAGTACTTC; cdr3_aa: CAISESAMEQYF
clone_size: many; v_call: TRBV5-6; d_call: .; j_call: TRBJ1-2; cdr3_nt: TGTGCCAGCATGGGGGACGGCTATGGCTACACCTTC; cdr3_aa: CASMGDGYGYTF
clone_size: .; v_call: TRBV24-1; d_call: TRBD2; j_call: TRBJ2-5; cdr3_nt: TGTGCCACCAGTGATCAACTAGCGGGTAACCAAGAGACCCAGTACTTC; cdr3_aa: CATSDQLAGNQETQYF
clone_size: many; v_call: TRBV5-6; d_call: .; j_call: TRBJ2-5; cdr3_nt: TGTGCCAGCAGCTTGGTCCGGGTTGAGACCCAGTACTTC; cdr3_aa: CASSLVRVETQYF
clone_size: many; v_call: TRBV15; d_call: TRBD1; j_call: TRBJ1-3; cdr3_nt: TGTGCCACCAGCATCGGGACAGCAGGAAACACCATATATTTT; cdr3_aa: CATSIGTAGNTIYF
clone_size: .; v_call: TRBV2; d_call: TRBD1; j_call: TRBJ1-2; cdr3_nt: TGTGCCAGCAGTGAAGCGGGACAGGGGCGAGGCTACACCTTC; cdr3_aa: CASSEAGQGRGYTF
clone_size: many; v_call: TRBV6-1; d_call: .; j_call: TRBJ2-6; cdr3_nt: TGTGCCAGCAGGAAGCCCTCTGGGGCCAACGTCCTGACTTTC; cdr3_aa: CASRKPSGANVLTF
clone_size: few; v_call: TRBV6-5; d_call: TRBD2; j_call: TRBJ2-2; cdr3_nt: TGTGCCAGCCGCCCCTCGGGGGGCGGGGAGCTGTTTTTT; cdr3_aa: CASRPSGGGELFF
clone_size: .; v_call: TRBV5-1; d_call: TRBD2; j_call: TRBJ2-7; cdr3_nt: TGCGCCAGCAGCTTGGCCGGGACTAGCGGGATAAGGAACGAGCAGTACTTC; cdr3_aa: CASSLAGTSGIRNEQYF
clone_size: .; v_call: TRBV28; d_call: .; j_call: TRBJ1-5; cdr3_nt: TGTGCCAGCAGTCCGCTTGAGGGGCTCAATCAGCCCCAGCATTTT; cdr3_aa: CASSPLEGLNQPQHF
clone_size: .; v_call: TRBV25-1; d_call: .; j_call: TRBJ1-6; cdr3_nt: TGTGCCAGCAGTGAATATACATGGAATCAGCCCCTCCACTTT; cdr3_aa: CASSEYTWNQPLHF
clone_size: many; v_call: TRBV10-2; d_call: .; j_call: TRBJ1-6; cdr3_nt: TGCGCCAGCCGTATCAGTCGGAGAAGCTCCTATAATTCACCCCTCCACTTT; cdr3_aa: CASRISRRSSYNSPLHF
clone_size: many; v_call: TRBV19; d_call: TRBD1; j_call: TRBJ1-5; cdr3_nt: TGTGCCAGTAGTATCTCGGGACAGAGAAATCAGCCCCAGCATTTT; cdr3_aa: CASSISGQRNQPQHF
clone_size: .; v_call: TRBV7-8; d_call: TRBD1; j_call: TRBJ1-6; cdr3_nt: TGTGCCAGCACCCCGGGACAGCAACCCCTCCACTTT; cdr3_aa: CASTPGQQPLHF
clone_size: .; v_call: TRBV15; d_call: .; j_call: TRBJ2-7; cdr3_nt: TGTGCCACCAGCAGGGAGAGGGGATGGGCACACTACGAGCAGTACTTC; cdr3_aa: CATSRERGWAHYEQYF
clone_size: once; v_call: TRBV7-9; d_call: .; j_call: TRBJ2-2; cdr3_nt: TGTGCCAGCAGCTCGTTCGGGACACCGAACACCGGGGAGCTGTTTTTT; cdr3_aa: CASSSFGTPNTGELFF
clone_size: .; v_call: TRBV7-9; d_call: .; j_call: TRBJ1-3; cdr3_nt: TGTGCCAGCAGGAGCGCGGACTCTGGAAACACCATATATTTT; cdr3_aa: CASRSADSGNTIYF
clone_size: once; v_call: TRBV5-6; d_call: .; j_call: TRBJ2-2; cdr3_nt: TGTGCCAGCAGCTTACTTGGCAGCAGGTCCGGGGAGCTGTTTTTT; cdr3_aa: CASSLLGSRSGELFF
clone_size: many; v_call: TRBV10-2; d_call: TRBD2; j_call: TRBJ2-5; cdr3_nt: TGCGCCAGCAGTGAGTCGTTAGCGGGAGTTGAGACCCAGTACTTC; cdr3_aa: CASSESLAGVETQYF
clone_size: few; v_call: TRBV9; d_call: .; j_call: TRBJ1-6; cdr3_nt: TGTGCCAGCAGCGTAGAGGATGAGGGTAATTCACCCCTCCACTTT; cdr3_aa: CASSVEDEGNSPLHF
clone_size: many; v_call: TRBV7-9; d_call: .; j_call: TRBJ1-1; cdr3_nt: TGTGCCAACAGGCCTGATGGTTTTAACACTGAAGCTTTCTTT; cdr3_aa: CANRPDGFNTEAFF
clone_size: .; v_call: TRBV20-1; d_call: .; j_call: TRBJ1-2; cdr3_nt: TGCAGTGCTAGCGGGACACATGGCTACACCTTC; cdr3_aa: CSASGTHGYTF
clone_size: .; v_call: TRBV29-1; d_call: TRBD1; j_call: TRBJ1-1; cdr3_nt: TGCAGCGTCGTTGCTACAGGGGGCACTGAAGCTTTCTTT; cdr3_aa: CSVVATGGTEAFF
clone_size: .; v_call: TRBV7-9; d_call: .; j_call: TRBJ1-5; cdr3_nt: TGTGCCAGCAGCTTAGAAGGGACGGTCCCCAATCAGCCCCAGCATTTT; cdr3_aa: CASSLEGTVPNQPQHF
clone_size: many; v_call: TRBV19; d_call: TRBD1; j_call: TRBJ1-1; cdr3_nt: TGTGCCAGTAGTATATCCGGGACAGGGGGCAAAACTGAAGCTTTCTTT; cdr3_aa: CASSISGTGGKTEAFF
clone_size: many; v_call: TRBV2; d_call: TRBD1; j_call: TRBJ2-7; cdr3_nt: TGTGCCAGAGGGGACAGGGGCACCTACGAGCAGTACTTC; cdr3_aa: CARGDRGTYEQYF
clone_size: .; v_call: TRBV6-5; d_call: .; j_call: TRBJ2-1; cdr3_nt: TGTGCCATCGATACCGGGACCAACAATGAGCAGTTCTTC; cdr3_aa: CAIDTGTNNEQFF
clone_size: .; v_call: TRBV6-1; d_call: .; j_call: TRBJ1-1; cdr3_nt: TGTGCCAGCAGTTGGGAGACGGGGCTAGCTTTCTTT; cdr3_aa: CASSWETGLAFF
clone_size: many; v_call: TRBV28; d_call: .; j_call: TRBJ1-2; cdr3_nt: TGTGCCAGCAGGAGGGGCGGACCCTATGGCTACACCTTC; cdr3_aa: CASRRGGPYGYTF
clone_size: .; v_call: TRBV15; d_call: .; j_call: TRBJ2-5; cdr3_nt: TGTGCCACCAGCAGTTTGGGGTCTGTCGAAAAGGAGACCCAGTACTTC; cdr3_aa: CATSSLGSVEKETQYF
clone_size: .; v_call: TRBV7-6; d_call: .; j_call: TRBJ1-1; cdr3_nt: TGTGCCAGCAGCCCTTTTCCCTCAACAGGGTATTGGGACACTGAAGCTTTCTTT; cdr3_aa: CASSPFPSTGYWDTEAFF
clone_size: .; v_call: TRBV6-1; d_call: TRBD1; j_call: TRBJ1-3; cdr3_nt: TGTGCCAGCAGTGAGACAGGGAGTGGAAGCACCATATATTTT; cdr3_aa: CASSETGSGSTIYF
clone_size: .; v_call: TRBV9; d_call: .; j_call: TRBJ2-5; cdr3_nt: TGTGCCAGCAGCGTAGGACTACTTTGGGAGACCCAGTACTTC; cdr3_aa: CASSVGLLWETQYF
clone_size: many; v_call: TRBV20-1; d_call: TRBD2; j_call: TRBJ2-7; cdr3_nt: TGCAGTGCTAGAGAATTAGCGGGAGGGGCAAGCGAGCAGTACTTC; cdr3_aa: CSARELAGGASEQYF
clone_size: .; v_call: TRBV11-2; d_call: .; j_call: TRBJ1-1; cdr3_nt: TGTGCCAGCAGCTTAGACCCAGGGAGAAGGATCACTGAAGCTTTCTTT; cdr3_aa: CASSLDPGRRITEAFF
clone_size: .; v_call: TRBV2; d_call: TRBD1; j_call: TRBJ2-7; cdr3_nt: TGTGCCAGCAGTGTACCGGGACAGGGGGACGACGAGCAGTACTTC; cdr3_aa: CASSVPGQGDDEQYF
clone_size: .; v_call: TRBV14; d_call: TRBD2; j_call: TRBJ2-7; cdr3_nt: TGTGCCAGCAGCCAGGTAGCGGGAGGGAGTTCCTACGAGCAGTACTTC; cdr3_aa: CASSQVAGGSSYEQYF
clone_size: many; v_call: TRBV6-2/TRBV6-3; d_call: .; j_call: TRBJ1-5; cdr3_nt: TGTGCCAGCAGTTACACCACTGACAATCAGCCCCAGCATTTT; cdr3_aa: CASSYTTDNQPQHF